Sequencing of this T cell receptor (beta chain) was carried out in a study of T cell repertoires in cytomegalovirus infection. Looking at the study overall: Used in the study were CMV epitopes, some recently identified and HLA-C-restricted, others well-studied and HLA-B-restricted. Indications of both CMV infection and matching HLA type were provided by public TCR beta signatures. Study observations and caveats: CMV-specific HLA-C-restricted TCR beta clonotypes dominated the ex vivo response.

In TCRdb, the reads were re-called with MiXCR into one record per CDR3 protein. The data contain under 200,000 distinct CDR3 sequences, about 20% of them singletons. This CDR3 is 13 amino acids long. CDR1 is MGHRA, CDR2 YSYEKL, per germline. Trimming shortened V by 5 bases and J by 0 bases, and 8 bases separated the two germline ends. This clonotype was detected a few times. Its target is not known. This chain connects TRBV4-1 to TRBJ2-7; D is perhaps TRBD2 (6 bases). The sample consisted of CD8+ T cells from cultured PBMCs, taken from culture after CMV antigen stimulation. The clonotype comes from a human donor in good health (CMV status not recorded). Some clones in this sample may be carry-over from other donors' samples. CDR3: CASSSGSSYEQYF. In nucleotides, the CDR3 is TGCGCCAGCAGCTCCGGGAGCTCCTACGAGCAGTACTTC.